This T cell receptor beta chain is from a study of cytomegalovirus exposure and HLA in healthy donors. At the level of the study: Membership in the Caucasian-associated ancestry cluster was found for approximately 85% of nearly 400 genotyped donors.

With regard to this clone: What it binds is not known.

The study's findings and limits: Cytomegalovirus association was listed for 150 or so TCR beta chains. Most TCR sequences showed up rarely, but some public TCRs showed up in many donors. Earlier results showed most TCR beta V segments being productive about 87% or about 30% of the time.

PCR involved 60 Vbeta and 13 Jbeta primers. Sequencing used immunoSEQ multiplex PCR; TCRdb keeps in-frame clones, though not all of them. Its table records 130,000 or so clones. Sequenced sample: PBMCs. This TCR derives from a woman aged 40 to 49 in good health and CMV-seropositive.

The chain's CDR3 is CASRLAGGYNTGELFF. The CDR3, as DNA: TGTGCCAGTAGACTAGCGGGAGGGTATAACACCGGGGAGCTGTTTTTT. The chain uses TRBV19 and TRBJ2-2; 13 nucleotides align to TRBD2. This CDR3 has 16 amino acids. V shed 6 bases and J 2 bases; nucleotides not matched to a gene: 3. In germline, CDR1 is LNHDA, CDR2 SQIVND (reference sequence).